Following are 2 T cell receptor beta chains from one sample sequenced in a study of identifying expanded T cells in peripheral blood. Profiled with immunoSEQ multiplex PCR; TCRdb holds only in-frame clones, not every one. The repertoire holds around 57,000 clones, with 70% to 90% as singletons. Sequenced: blood. The receptors come from a person aged 18-70 years in good health.

The rearrangement links TRBV6-5 to TRBJ2-3; 7 bases match TRBD1. The V gene's germline CDR1 is MNHEY and CDR2 SVGAGI. CDR3 length equals 12 residues. Trimming removed 8 bases from V and 5 bases from J; junction bases left unmatched: 4. CDR3 amino acids: CASGTAIDTQYF. DNA for the CDR3: TGTGCCAGCGGGACAGCCATAGATACGCAGTATTTT.

The V gene is TRBV14, the J gene TRBJ2-5; D gene uncertain. Germline loops: CDR1 SGHDN, CDR2 FVKESK. The CDR3 sequence is 15 residues long. Trimming pared 1 base from V and 4 bases from J, leaving 13 bases between. The CDR3: CASSQGRSFRETQYF. The CDR3 coding sequence is TGTGCCAGCAGCCAAGGTAGAAGCTTTCGAGAGACCCAGTACTTC.